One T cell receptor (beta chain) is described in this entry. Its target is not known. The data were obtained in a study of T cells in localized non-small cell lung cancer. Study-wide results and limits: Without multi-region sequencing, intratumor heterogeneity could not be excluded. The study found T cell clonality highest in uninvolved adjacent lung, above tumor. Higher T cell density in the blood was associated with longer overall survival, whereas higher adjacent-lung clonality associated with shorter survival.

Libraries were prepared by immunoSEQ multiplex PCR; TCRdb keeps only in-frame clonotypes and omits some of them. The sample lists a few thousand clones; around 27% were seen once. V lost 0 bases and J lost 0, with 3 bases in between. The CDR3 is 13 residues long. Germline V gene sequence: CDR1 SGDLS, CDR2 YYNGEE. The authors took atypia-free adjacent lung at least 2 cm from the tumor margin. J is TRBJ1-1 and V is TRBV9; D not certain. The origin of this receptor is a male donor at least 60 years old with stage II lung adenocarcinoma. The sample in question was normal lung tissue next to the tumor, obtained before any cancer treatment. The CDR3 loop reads CASSVEMNTEAFF. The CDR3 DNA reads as TGTGCCAGCAGCGTAGAAATGAACACTGAAGCTTTCTTT.